This TCR beta chain was recovered during a study of shared clonotypes between healthy human individuals. To note about this clone: The sample carries other DNA sequences with the same CDR3.

The germline V gene has CDR1 SGHNT and CDR2 YENEEA. Trimming stripped 1 base from V and 6 bases from J, with 6 bases between. This CDR3 region has 13 residues. Per the authors' pipeline: For the immunoSEQ data, sequences were junction-only without quality scores, so filtering differed. The method was immunoSEQ multiplex PCR; TCRdb's version includes in-frame clones alone and lacks a portion of them. The V and J calls and clone size are taken from that table; D and trimming were inferred from the DNA. The sample includes around 980,000 clones, roughly 74% of them seen just once. The gene calls are TRBV11-3 and TRBJ2-2, with D perhaps assigned TRBD1 or TRBD2 (5 bases each). Sequencing used memory CD4+ T cells from PBMCs. Subset noted: CD45RA-negative fraction. This TCR came from a man aged 18 to 30 in good health. Some clones in this sample may be carry-over from other donors' samples. The CDR3: CASSLGGAGELFF. The CDR3 nucleotides are TGTGCCAGCAGCTTAGGAGGGGCCGGGGAGCTGTTTTTT.